This T cell receptor beta chain is from a study of identifying expanded T cells in peripheral blood. General study results and limits: Technical replicates showed around 1.1 changed clones; approximately 2 weeks 15 to 20; four weeks 19. Approximately two-week clone count variance significantly increased as total template count grew.

A note on this clone: Its antigen is unidentified.

Germline lookup yields CDR1 MNHNY and CDR2 SVGAGI (reference sequence). J was trimmed by 5 bases and V by 6 bases; bases with no gene match: 8. This CDR3 comprises 15 residues. Measured with immunoSEQ multiplex PCR; TCRdb has only the in-frame clones, and not every one. The table records 50,000 to 75,000 clones, approximately 80% of them present only once. Collection occurred without any documented infections or immune events in donors. The sequence was obtained from a person aged 18 to 70 in good health. Sequencing was done on a sample of blood. V usage is TRBV6-6 and J usage is TRBJ2-1; 9 bases agree with TRBD1. This CDR3 is CASSLGTGMDNEQFF. CDR3 DNA sequence: TGTGCCAGCAGCCTCGGGACAGGGATGGACAATGAGCAGTTCTTC.